The clone carrying this TCR beta chain was seen once. Its target is not known. This sample is drawn from a study of CD8+ T cells in alopecia areata. The sequencing template was cDNA reverse transcribed from extracted RNA. The table came from immunoSEQ multiplex PCR; TCRdb's copy has only in-frame clones and leaves some out. The table shows over 95,000 clones, with roughly two thirds occurring only once. Noted treatment: oral pan-JAK inhibitor, 5-10 mg twice daily. The CDR3 is made up of 15 amino acids. Trimming shortened V by 4 bases and J by 2 bases, and 12 bases separated the two germline ends. Broader study findings: Sequences from scalp samples also cover resident alphabeta T cells of normal skin.

V and J are TRBV23-1 and TRBJ1-5; no definite D call. TRBV23-1 is assigned to the ORF class and has an uncertain function. The sequenced sample was CD8+ T cells sorted from blood, obtained at week 4, from a patient treated with tofacitinib. This receptor was obtained from a human donor with alopecia areata. As DNA, the CDR3 is TGCGCCAGCAGTCCCCCCCCAGCCTGCAATCAGCCCCAGCATTTT. Translating it yields CASSPPPACNQPQHF.